This T cell receptor beta chain originates from a study of spatial heterogeneity in lung cancer. Time point indicated: sample taken at primary tumor resection. The donor group consisted of over 60 patients who had untreated, early-stage non-small cell lung cancer. TCRdb re-called the 5' RACE reads with MiXCR, one entry per CDR3 protein. Found here are about 39,000 distinct CDR3 sequences, approximately 3% of them singletons; the top ten hold roughly 40%. This CDR3 has 14 amino acids. CDR1 and CDR2 from the germline V gene are DFQATT and SNEGSKA (reference sequence). The junction had 4 bases not matched to a gene; V was cut back by 4 bases and J by 3 bases. This clonotype was observed many times.

This material consisted of normal lung tissue next to the tumor, taken at surgery. This receptor was taken from a male donor with early-stage non-small cell lung cancer. The V gene is TRBV20-1, the J gene TRBJ2-2; 8 bases line up with TRBD2. CDR3 coding DNA: TGCAGTGCTAATATAGCGGGACACACCGGGGAGCTGTTTTTT. Protein: CSANIAGHTGELFF.